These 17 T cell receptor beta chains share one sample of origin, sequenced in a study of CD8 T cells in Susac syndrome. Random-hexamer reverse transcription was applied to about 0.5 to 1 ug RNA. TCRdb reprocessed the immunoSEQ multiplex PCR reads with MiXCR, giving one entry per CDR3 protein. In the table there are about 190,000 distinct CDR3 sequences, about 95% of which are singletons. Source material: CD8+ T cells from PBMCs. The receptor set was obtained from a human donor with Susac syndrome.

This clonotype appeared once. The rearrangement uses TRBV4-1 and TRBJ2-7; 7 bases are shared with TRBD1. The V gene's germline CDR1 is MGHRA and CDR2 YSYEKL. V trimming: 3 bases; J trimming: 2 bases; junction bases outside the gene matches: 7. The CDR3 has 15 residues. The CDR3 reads CASSHLRDSTYEQYF. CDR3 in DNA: TGCGCCAGCAGCCACCTCCGGGACAGCACCTACGAGCAGTACTTC.

The chain's CDR3 is CASSRWKEDEQYF. DNA of the CDR3: TGTGCCAGCAGCCGTTGGAAGGAGGACGAGCAGTACTTC. V usage is TRBV12-3 or TRBV12-4 and J usage is TRBJ2-7; possible D gene TRBD2, 5 bases. Trimming shortened V by 6 bases and J by 5 bases, and 14 bases separated the two germline ends. There are 13 residues in the CDR3.

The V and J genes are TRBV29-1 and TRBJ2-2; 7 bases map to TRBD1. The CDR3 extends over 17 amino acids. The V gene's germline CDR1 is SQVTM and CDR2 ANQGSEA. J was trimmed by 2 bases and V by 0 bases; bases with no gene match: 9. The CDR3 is CSVEDVVTGVNTGELFF. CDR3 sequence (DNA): TGCAGCGTTGAAGATGTGGTAACAGGGGTTAACACCGGGGAGCTGTTTTTT.

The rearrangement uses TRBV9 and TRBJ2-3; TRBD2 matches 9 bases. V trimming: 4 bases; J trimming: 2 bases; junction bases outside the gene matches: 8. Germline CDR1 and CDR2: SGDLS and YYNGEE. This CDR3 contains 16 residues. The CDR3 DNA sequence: TGTGCCAGCAGCTCACCTACTAGCGGGTTCACAGATACGCAGTATTTT. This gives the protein CASSSPTSGFTDTQYF.

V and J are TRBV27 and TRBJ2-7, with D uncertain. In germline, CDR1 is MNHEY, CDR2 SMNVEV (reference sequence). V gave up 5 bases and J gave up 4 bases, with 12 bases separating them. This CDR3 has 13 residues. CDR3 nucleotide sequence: TGTGCCAGCAGTAGGTCCGCCGTTTACGAGCAGTACTTC. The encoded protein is CASSRSAVYEQYF.

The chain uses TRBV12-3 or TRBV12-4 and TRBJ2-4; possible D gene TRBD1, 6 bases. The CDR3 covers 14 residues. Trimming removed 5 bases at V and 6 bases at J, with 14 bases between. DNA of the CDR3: TGTGCCAGCAGTGGCGCTGGCAGGGGAAACATTCAGTACTTC. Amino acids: CASSGAGRGNIQYF.

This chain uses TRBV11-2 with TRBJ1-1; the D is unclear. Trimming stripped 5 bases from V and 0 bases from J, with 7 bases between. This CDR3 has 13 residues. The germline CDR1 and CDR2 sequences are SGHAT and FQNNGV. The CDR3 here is CASSPGMNTEAFF. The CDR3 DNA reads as TGTGCCAGCAGCCCCGGGATGAACACTGAAGCTTTCTTT.

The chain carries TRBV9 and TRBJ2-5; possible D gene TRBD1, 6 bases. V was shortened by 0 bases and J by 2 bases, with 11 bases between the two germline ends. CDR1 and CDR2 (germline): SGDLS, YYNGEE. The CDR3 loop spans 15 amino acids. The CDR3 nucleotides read TGTGCCAGCAGCGTAGAGTCTAGGGGGCAAGAGACCCAGTACTTC. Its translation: CASSVESRGQETQYF.

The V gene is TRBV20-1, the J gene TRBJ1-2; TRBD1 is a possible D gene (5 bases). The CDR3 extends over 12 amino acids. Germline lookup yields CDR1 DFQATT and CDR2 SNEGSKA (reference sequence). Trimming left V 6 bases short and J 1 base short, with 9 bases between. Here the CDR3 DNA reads TGCAGTGCCCGACAGATTAACTATGGCTACACCTTC. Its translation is CSARQINYGYTF.

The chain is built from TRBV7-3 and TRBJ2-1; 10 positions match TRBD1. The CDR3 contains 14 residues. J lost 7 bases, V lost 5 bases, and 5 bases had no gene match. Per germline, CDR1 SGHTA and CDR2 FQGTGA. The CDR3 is CASSQTGGINEQFF. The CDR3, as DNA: TGTGCCAGCAGCCAGACAGGGGGCATAAATGAGCAGTTCTTC.

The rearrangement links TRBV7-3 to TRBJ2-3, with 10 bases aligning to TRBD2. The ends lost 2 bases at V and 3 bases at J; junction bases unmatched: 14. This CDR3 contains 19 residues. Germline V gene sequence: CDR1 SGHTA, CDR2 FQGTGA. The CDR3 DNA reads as TGTGCCAGCAGCTTAGTAGTAGGGACTAGCGTGGGGGAAACAGATACGCAGTATTTT. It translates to CASSLVVGTSVGETDTQYF.

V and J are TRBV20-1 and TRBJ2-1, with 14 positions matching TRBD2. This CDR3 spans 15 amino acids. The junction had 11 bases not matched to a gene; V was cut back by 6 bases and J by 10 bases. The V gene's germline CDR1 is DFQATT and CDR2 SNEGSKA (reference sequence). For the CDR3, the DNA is TGCAGTGCCGGGACTAGCGGGAGTACCGGTGGGGAGCAGTTCTTC. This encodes CSAGTSGSTGGEQFF.

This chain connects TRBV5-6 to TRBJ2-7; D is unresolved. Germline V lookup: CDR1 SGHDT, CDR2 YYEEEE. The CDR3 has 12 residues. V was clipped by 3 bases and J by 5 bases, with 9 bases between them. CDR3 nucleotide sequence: TGTGCCAGCAGCTCGGATCAAGACGAGCAGTACTTC. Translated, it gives CASSSDQDEQYF.

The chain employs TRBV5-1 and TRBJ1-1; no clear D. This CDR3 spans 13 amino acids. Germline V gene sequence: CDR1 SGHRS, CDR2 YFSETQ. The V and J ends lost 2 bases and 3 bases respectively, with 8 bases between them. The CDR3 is CASSFNGDTEAFF. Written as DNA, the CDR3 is TGCGCCAGCAGCTTTAACGGCGACACTGAAGCTTTCTTT.

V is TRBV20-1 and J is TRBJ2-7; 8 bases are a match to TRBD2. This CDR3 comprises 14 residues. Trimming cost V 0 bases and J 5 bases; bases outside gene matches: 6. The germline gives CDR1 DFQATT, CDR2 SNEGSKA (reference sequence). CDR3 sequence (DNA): TGCAGTGCTAGAGAGGGGACTAGGTTGCACGAGCAGTACTTC. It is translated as CSAREGTRLHEQYF.

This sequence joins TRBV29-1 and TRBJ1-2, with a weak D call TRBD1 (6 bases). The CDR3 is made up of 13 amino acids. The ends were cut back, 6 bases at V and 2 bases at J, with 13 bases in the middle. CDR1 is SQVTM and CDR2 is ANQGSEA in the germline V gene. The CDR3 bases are TGCAGCGTGGTTGCCGGACAGAACTATGGCTACACCTTC. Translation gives CSVVAGQNYGYTF.

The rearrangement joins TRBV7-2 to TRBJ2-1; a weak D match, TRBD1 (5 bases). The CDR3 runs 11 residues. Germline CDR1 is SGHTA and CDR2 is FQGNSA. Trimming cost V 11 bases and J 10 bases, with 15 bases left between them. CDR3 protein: CASRIGAEQFF. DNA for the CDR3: TGTGCCTCCAGAATTGGGGCGGAGCAGTTCTTC. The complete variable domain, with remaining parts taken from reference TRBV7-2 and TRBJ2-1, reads GAGVSQSPSNKVTEKGKDVELRCDPISGHTALYWYRQSLGQGLEFLIYFQGNSAPDKSGLPSDRFSAERTGGSVSTLTIQRTQQEDSAVYLCASRIGAEQFFGPGTRLTVL.